The present T cell receptor beta chain was sequenced within a study of cytomegalovirus exposure and HLA in healthy donors. TCRdb's table, derived via immunoSEQ multiplex PCR, lists solely in-frame clones and lacks some. Here the sample spans some 100,000 clones, around 88% being singletons. This CDR3 is built from 13 residues. Germline lookup yields CDR1 SGHNT and CDR2 YYREEE (reference sequence). Trimming took 0 bases from V and 3 from J, leaving 7 bases between them. Material: PBMCs. This TCR was sampled from a man aged 18 to 30 in good health and CMV-seronegative. This chain joins TRBV5-4 and TRBJ2-7; unclear D gene. DNA of the CDR3: TGTGCCAGCAGCTTGGTGGGCAGCTACGAGCAGTACTTC. It codes for CASSLVGSYEQYF.